Each of the 11 T cell receptor beta chains below was sequenced from the same sample in a study of early T cells in non-severe SARS-CoV-2 infection (dated by TCRdb to the early 2020s). Libraries were constructed by 5' RACE. Data came from a NextSeq 500. TCRdb trimmed the raw reads at Q25, called clones with MiXCR and kept productive beta chains. Each record represents a unique CDR3 protein, reported with the most common genes and DNA among its rows. Counted in this sample were around 80,000 distinct CDR3 sequences; roughly an eighth of them appeared once. The biggest ten clones account for roughly 1.4% of the sample. Sample: whole blood. The receptors originated from an adult who was a healthcare worker with PCR-confirmed SARS-CoV-2 infection or an uninfected control (not recorded which).

J is TRBJ2-2 and V is TRBV30, with D maybe TRBD2 (6 bases). Germline V gene lookup returns CDR1 GTSNPN and CDR2 SVGIG (reference sequence). Trimming shortened V by 0 bases and J by 4 bases, and 18 bases separated the two germline ends. The CDR3 sequence is 17 residues long. In DNA, the CDR3 is TGTGCCTGGAGTGTTCTTCGGGCGGGAAGGGGCACCGGGGAGCTGTTTTTT. It translates to CAWSVLRAGRGTGELFF.

This clonotype was observed a handful of times. As DNA, the CDR3 is TGTGCCAGCAGCTTGTGGAACACCGGGGAGCTGTTTTTT. The encoded protein is CASSLWNTGELFF. V gene TRBV5-4 combines with J gene TRBJ2-2; no clear D. V was pared by 1 base and J by 1 base, with 2 bases between. This CDR3 has 13 amino acids. CDR1 SGHNT and CDR2 YYREEE come from the germline V gene (reference sequence). Using reference TRBV5-4 and TRBJ2-2 for the parts outside the CDR3, the full variable domain is ETGVTQSPTHLIKTRGQQVTLRCSSQSGHNTVSWYQQALGQGPQFIFQYYREEENGRGNFPPRFSGLQFPNYSSELNVNALELDDSALYLCASSLWNTGELFFGEGSRLTVL.

In this sample, this clonotype turned up a few times. This chain uses TRBV13 with TRBJ2-3, with 7 positions matching TRBD1. The CDR3 length is 17 residues. Germline CDR1 is PRHDT and CDR2 is FYEKMQ (reference sequence). Unmatched junction bases numbered 14, after V lost 8 bases and J lost 0 bases. This CDR3 is CASSGGQPFSSTDTQYF. For the CDR3, the DNA is TGTGCCAGCTCTGGGGGACAGCCATTCTCTAGCACAGATACGCAGTATTTT. The full variable domain, with the rest looked up from reference TRBV13 and TRBJ2-3, is AAGVIQSPRHLIKEKRETATLKCYPIPRHDTVYWYQQGPGQDPQFLISFYEKMQSDKGSIPDRFSAQQFSDYHSELNMSSLELGDSALYFCASSGGQPFSSTDTQYFGPGTRLTVL.

This clonotype was counted between two and nine times. V and J are TRBV6-5 and TRBJ2-3; D is perhaps TRBD1 or TRBD2 (6 bases each). This CDR3 region has 17 residues. V was shortened by 2 bases and J by 1 base, with 16 bases between the two germline ends. Germline-derived CDR1 and CDR2 are MNHEY and SVGAGI. Written as DNA, the CDR3 is TGTGCCAGCAGTTACGGGGGGCTGCCGGGCGGCACAGATACGCAGTATTTT. It translates to CASSYGGLPGGTDTQYF.

This clonotype was recorded a few times. The chain combines TRBV6-1 with TRBJ1-1; D remains ambiguous. The CDR3 has 12 residues. Trimming stripped 3 bases from V and 8 bases from J, with 10 bases between. Per the germline V gene, CDR1 is MNHNS and CDR2 is SASEGT. CDR3 sequence (DNA): TGTGCCAGCAGTGAGGGCCTCCCAGAAGCTTTCTTT. Translating gives CASSEGLPEAFF.

This clonotype was observed many times. V gene TRBV24-1 combines with J gene TRBJ2-4, with a possible D match to TRBD1 (6 bases). V lost 3 bases and J 6 bases, leaving 14 bases between the germline ends. Germline V CDR1 and CDR2: KGHDR, SFDVKD. This CDR3 contains 15 residues. The CDR3 region is CATSDTGLMRNIQYF. DNA of the CDR3: TGTGCCACCAGTGATACAGGGTTGATGAGAAACATTCAGTACTTC.

In this sample, this clonotype turned up once. This chain links TRBV5-1 with TRBJ2-5, with TRBD2 matching 8 bases. After removal of 3 bases from V and 2 bases from J, the junction contained 9 bases not matched to a gene. Germline loops: CDR1 SGHRS, CDR2 YFSETQ. The CDR3 is 16 residues long. In nucleotides, the CDR3 is TGCGCCAGCAGCTCGGGGACTAGAGAGTTTCAAGAGACCCAGTACTTC. It yields the protein CASSSGTREFQETQYF.

This clonotype was detected a few times. The chain joins TRBV6-5 to TRBJ2-2, with TRBD2 matching over 7 bases. The CDR3 loop spans 14 amino acids. The germline gives CDR1 MNHEY, CDR2 SVGAGI. The trim removed 2 bases at V and 5 bases at J, leaving 2 bases unmatched. The CDR3 here is CASSYPGGTGELFF. The CDR3 DNA reads TGTGCCAGCAGTTACCCCGGGGGGACCGGGGAGCTGTTTTTT.

This chain uses TRBV20-1 with TRBJ1-5; no reliable D call. The CDR3 runs 11 residues. Between the trimmed V and J ends, which lost 3 bases and 6 bases, there was a span of 6 bases. Germline loops: CDR1 DFQATT, CDR2 SNEGSKA (reference sequence). The CDR3 loop reads CSASWGQPQHF. Here the CDR3 DNA reads TGCAGTGCTAGTTGGGGTCAGCCCCAGCATTTT.

The chain combines TRBV6-2 or TRBV6-3 with TRBJ2-5; tentative D call: TRBD2 (5 bases). CDR3 length: 15 residues. CDR1 and CDR2 from the germline V gene are MNHEY and SVGEGT. Trimming left V 0 bases short and J 7 bases short, with 15 bases between. CDR3 amino acids: CASSYSPAGAGTQYF. CDR3 nucleotide sequence: TGTGCCAGCAGTTACTCGCCCGCGGGTGCGGGGACCCAGTACTTC.

The gene calls are TRBV6-2 or TRBV6-3 and TRBJ1-2; tentative D call: TRBD1 (6 bases). V shed 0 bases and J shed 9 bases, with 23 bases lying between them. CDR3 length equals 17 residues. From germline, CDR1 is MNHEY and CDR2 SVGEGT. The CDR3 DNA is TGTGCCAGCAGTTACTCTCGACAGGCGGGTGTTTTTTTCCGCTACACCTTC. It is translated as CASSYSRQAGVFFRYTF.